Each of the 2 T cell receptor beta chains below was sequenced from the same sample in a study of blood T cell repertoires in COVID-19. Repertoires were generated with immunoSEQ multiplex PCR, while TCRdb's copy carries only in-frame clones and drops some. The repertoire holds a few hundred thousand clones, 87% seen once, with roughly 1% in the top ten. Sequencing input: PBMCs or T cells enriched from blood (not recorded which). The receptors originated from a woman in her twenties or thirties who had recovered from COVID-19.

This chain connects TRBV30 to TRBJ1-6; D gene ambiguous. This CDR3 is built from 16 residues. CDR1 and CDR2 (germline): GTSNPN, SVGIG (reference sequence). Trimming shortened V by 2 bases and J by 10 bases, and 21 bases separated the two germline ends. CDR3 loop: CAWSLLGGHKESPLHF. For the CDR3, the DNA is TGTGCCTGGAGTCTACTAGGAGGGCATAAAGAATCACCCCTCCACTTT.

The chain couples TRBV5-1 to TRBJ1-1; no firm D call. Germline V gives CDR1 SGHRS, CDR2 YFSETQ. The CDR3 extends over 11 amino acids. The V gene lost 5 bases and the J gene lost 3 bases, with 5 bases spanning the gap. CDR3 in amino acids: CASSLDTEAFF. As DNA, the CDR3 is TGCGCCAGCAGTCTTGACACTGAAGCTTTCTTT.